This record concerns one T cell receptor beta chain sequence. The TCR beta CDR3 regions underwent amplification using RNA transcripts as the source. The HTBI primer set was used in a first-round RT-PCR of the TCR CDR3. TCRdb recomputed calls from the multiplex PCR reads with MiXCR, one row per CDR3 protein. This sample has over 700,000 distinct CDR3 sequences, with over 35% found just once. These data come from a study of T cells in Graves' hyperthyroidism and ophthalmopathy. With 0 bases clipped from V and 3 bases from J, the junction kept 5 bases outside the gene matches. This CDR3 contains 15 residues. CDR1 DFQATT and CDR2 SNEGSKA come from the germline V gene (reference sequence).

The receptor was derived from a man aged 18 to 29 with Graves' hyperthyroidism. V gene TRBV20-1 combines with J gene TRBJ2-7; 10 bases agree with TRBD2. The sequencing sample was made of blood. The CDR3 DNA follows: TGCAGTGCTAGAGACCTCGGACTAGCGGTCTACGAGCAGTACTTC. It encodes CSARDLGLAVYEQYF.